A selection of T cell receptor beta chains follows, all from one sample in a study of blood T cell repertoires in COVID-19. Here immunoSEQ multiplex PCR was the method, and the copy in TCRdb shows in-frame clones only, minus some. Of 200,000 to 300,000 clones listed, roughly 86% are singletons. The sequencing sample was made of peripheral blood. These TCRs come from a woman aged 60 to 75 who had recovered from COVID-19. Both conserved end residues are part of each CDR3. Fields, in order: CDR3 length, J gene, D gene, V gene, CDR3 protein, CDR3 DNA. The D gene is left open where the match is weak.

CDR3 length: 13
J gene: TRBJ1-1
D gene: .
V gene: TRBV12-3/TRBV12-4
CDR3 protein: CAIGETLGTEAFF
CDR3 DNA: TGTGCCATCGGGGAGACCCTGGGCACTGAAGCTTTCTTT

CDR3 length: 16
J gene: TRBJ1-1
D gene: TRBD1
V gene: TRBV5-1
CDR3 protein: CASSLADREVGTEAFF
CDR3 DNA: TGCGCCAGCAGCTTGGCCGACAGGGAAGTAGGAACTGAAGCTTTCTTT

CDR3 length: 12
J gene: TRBJ1-2
D gene: .
V gene: TRBV7-2
CDR3 protein: CASSLAGGGYTF
CDR3 DNA: TGTGCCAGCAGCCTCGCGGGGGGAGGCTACACCTTC

CDR3 length: 15
J gene: TRBJ2-3
D gene: .
V gene: TRBV7-9
CDR3 protein: CASSLSVRSTDTQYF
CDR3 DNA: TGTGCCAGCAGCTTAAGCGTGAGATCTACAGATACGCAGTATTTT

CDR3 length: 15
J gene: TRBJ2-7
D gene: TRBD1
V gene: TRBV15
CDR3 protein: CATSRVRGQGSEQYF
CDR3 DNA: TGTGCCACCAGCAGAGTTCGGGGACAGGGGAGCGAGCAGTACTTC

CDR3 length: 15
J gene: TRBJ1-6
D gene: TRBD1
V gene: TRBV4-2
CDR3 protein: CASSQGQGANSPLHF
CDR3 DNA: TGTGCCAGCAGCCAAGGACAGGGGGCAAACTCACCCCTCCACTTT

CDR3 length: 11
J gene: TRBJ1-5
D gene: .
V gene: TRBV20-1
CDR3 protein: CSASRVQPQHF
CDR3 DNA: TGCAGTGCTAGCAGGGTTCAGCCCCAGCATTTT

CDR3 length: 16
J gene: TRBJ2-1
D gene: TRBD1
V gene: TRBV4-1
CDR3 protein: CASSNHRGSSYNEQFF
CDR3 DNA: TGCGCCAGCAGCAACCACAGGGGGAGCTCCTACAATGAGCAGTTCTTC

CDR3 length: 15
J gene: TRBJ1-4
D gene: .
V gene: TRBV4-3
CDR3 protein: CASSQDGTRGEKLFF
CDR3 DNA: TGCGCCAGCAGCCAAGACGGCACCCGGGGGGAAAAACTGTTTTTT

CDR3 length: 17
J gene: TRBJ2-7
D gene: TRBD1
V gene: TRBV18
CDR3 protein: CASSLNPTGTGGTEQYF
CDR3 DNA: TGTGCCAGCTCACTCAATCCTACCGGGACAGGGGGTACCGAGCAGTACTTC

CDR3 length: 14
J gene: TRBJ1-1
D gene: .
V gene: TRBV11-3
CDR3 protein: CASSLTGPNTEAFF
CDR3 DNA: TGTGCCAGCAGCTTAACAGGGCCGAACACTGAAGCTTTCTTT

CDR3 length: 16
J gene: TRBJ2-1
D gene: TRBD2
V gene: TRBV4-1
CDR3 protein: CASSPLGLAGDNEQFF
CDR3 DNA: TGCGCCAGCAGCCCCCTGGGACTAGCGGGGGACAATGAGCAGTTCTTC

CDR3 length: 15
J gene: TRBJ2-2
D gene: TRBD1
V gene: TRBV18
CDR3 protein: CASSPGTGNTGELFF
CDR3 DNA: TGTGCCAGCTCACCCGGGACAGGGAACACCGGGGAGCTGTTTTTT

CDR3 length: 17
J gene: TRBJ2-4
D gene: .
V gene: TRBV28
CDR3 protein: CASSLLQGRGAKNIQYF
CDR3 DNA: TGTGCCAGCAGTTTACTCCAAGGACGGGGTGCCAAAAACATTCAGTACTTC

CDR3 length: 15
J gene: TRBJ1-2
D gene: TRBD1
V gene: TRBV5-1
CDR3 protein: CASSADTSRGRGYTF
CDR3 DNA: TGCGCCAGCAGCGCTGACACAAGCAGGGGGCGAGGCTACACCTTC

CDR3 length: 15
J gene: TRBJ2-3
D gene: .
V gene: TRBV2
CDR3 protein: CASSELSTGLDTQYF
CDR3 DNA: TGTGCCAGCAGTGAACTGAGTACGGGGTTAGATACGCAGTATTTT

CDR3 length: 14
J gene: TRBJ2-7
D gene: TRBD2
V gene: TRBV7-2
CDR3 protein: CASSGTGGTNEQYF
CDR3 DNA: TGTGCCAGCAGCGGAACGGGGGGAACTAACGAGCAGTACTTC

CDR3 length: 14
J gene: TRBJ2-1
D gene: .
V gene: TRBV19
CDR3 protein: CASSMSGSYNEQFF
CDR3 DNA: TGTGCCAGTAGTATGAGCGGCTCCTACAATGAGCAGTTCTTC

CDR3 length: 14
J gene: TRBJ2-3
D gene: .
V gene: TRBV3-1/TRBV3-2
CDR3 protein: CASSQGYNTDTQYF
CDR3 DNA: TGTGCCAGCAGCCAAGGTTACAACACAGATACGCAGTATTTT

CDR3 length: 17
J gene: TRBJ2-5
D gene: .
V gene: TRBV4-1
CDR3 protein: CASSHQAPAVSRETQYF
CDR3 DNA: TGCGCCAGCAGCCACCAAGCCCCCGCGGTCAGCCGAGAGACCCAGTACTTC

CDR3 length: 14
J gene: TRBJ2-5
D gene: TRBD2
V gene: TRBV11-3
CDR3 protein: CASSPGGGSETQYF
CDR3 DNA: TGTGCCAGCAGTCCCGGGGGGGGCTCAGAGACCCAGTACTTC

CDR3 length: 14
J gene: TRBJ1-3
D gene: .
V gene: TRBV7-2
CDR3 protein: CASGQLSSGNTIYF
CDR3 DNA: TGTGCCAGCGGACAATTGAGCTCTGGAAACACCATATATTTT

CDR3 length: 15
J gene: TRBJ1-4
D gene: TRBD1
V gene: TRBV3-1/TRBV3-2
CDR3 protein: CASRLRGTVGEKLFF
CDR3 DNA: TGTGCCAGCAGACTACGGGGGACAGTGGGAGAAAAACTGTTTTTT